The 29 T cell receptor beta chains below were found in one sample sequenced in a study of cytomegalovirus exposure and HLA in healthy donors. Researchers ran the PCR with 60 Vbeta and 13 Jbeta primers. Only in-frame clones appear in the TCRdb table, and some are missing; sequencing was by immunoSEQ multiplex PCR. The sample lists about 97,000 clones; approximately 74% were seen once. The sequenced sample was PBMCs. The receptors come from a woman aged 40 to 50 in good health and CMV-seronegative.

The chain uses TRBV9 and TRBJ2-1, with a tentative D call TRBD1 (5 bases). This CDR3 has 13 amino acids. Germline assignment: CDR1 SGDLS and CDR2 YYNGEE. V lost 4 bases and J 6 bases, leaving 11 bases between the germline ends. The CDR3 spells CASSTSGANEQFF. The CDR3 DNA reads as TGTGCCAGCAGCACCAGTGGGGCCAATGAGCAGTTCTTC.

The chain has TRBV7-9 and TRBJ2-2; D may be TRBD1 (8 bases). Germline CDR1 reads SEHNR; CDR2 reads FQNEAQ (reference sequence). Trimming shortened V by 4 bases and J by 0 bases, and 15 bases separated the two germline ends. The CDR3 spans 17 residues. The CDR3 region has the DNA TGTGCCAGCAGCTACGGACAGGGACTAACGAACACCGGGGAGCTGTTTTTT. The encoded protein is CASSYGQGLTNTGELFF.

V and J are TRBV2 and TRBJ2-5; D is perhaps TRBD2 (6 bases). The CDR3 has 13 amino acids. Trimming pared 6 bases from V and 1 base from J, leaving 9 bases between. The germline CDR1 and CDR2 sequences are SNHLY and FYNNEI. DNA of the CDR3: TGTGCCAGCAGCCGGGACTCCCAAGAGACCCAGTACTTC. Its protein is CASSRDSQETQYF.

The J gene is TRBJ1-4, the V gene TRBV28; D is undetermined. With 2 bases removed from V and 6 bases from J, the gap between germline ends came to 7 bases. The germline V gene has CDR1 MDHEN and CDR2 SYDVKM. The CDR3 extends over 13 amino acids. The CDR3 reads CASSLGGHEKLFF. CDR3 DNA: TGTGCCAGCAGTTTAGGAGGGCATGAAAAACTGTTTTTT. The full variable domain, completed using reference TRBV28 and TRBJ1-4, is DVKVTQSSRYLVKRTGEKVFLECVQDMDHENMFWYRQDPGLGLRLIYFSYDVKMKEKGDIPEGYSVSREKKERFSLILESASTNQTSMYLCASSLGGHEKLFFGSGTQLSVL.

The rearrangement uses TRBV10-3 and TRBJ2-1; TRBD1 aligns across 8 bases. With V trimmed by 2 bases and J by 4 bases, 4 bases remained unmatched. Germline CDR1 and CDR2: ENHRY and SYGVKD. This CDR3 comprises 15 residues. In nucleotides, the CDR3 is TGTGCCATCAGTGAGCAGCAGGGGGCGTACAATGAGCAGTTCTTC. Amino acids: CAISEQQGAYNEQFF.

The rearrangement links TRBV7-8 to TRBJ1-3; tentatively, D is TRBD1 (6 bases). V gave up 5 bases and J gave up 3 bases, with 17 bases separating them. This CDR3 has 16 amino acids. CDR1 SGHVS and CDR2 FQNEAQ come from the germline V gene. CDR3 protein: CASSPWTDPHGNTIYF. Here the CDR3 DNA reads TGTGCCAGCAGCCCATGGACAGATCCACATGGAAACACCATATATTTT.

The chain employs TRBV6-1 and TRBJ1-1, with TRBD1 identical over 11 bases. The CDR3 contains 17 residues. V lost 4 bases and J lost 1; bases outside the gene matches: 8. Germline-derived CDR1 and CDR2 are MNHNS and SASEGT. In DNA form, the CDR3 reads TGTGCCAGCAGTGGGACAGGGGGCAATTTCGGGAACACTGAAGCTTTCTTT. It codes for CASSGTGGNFGNTEAFF.

The rearrangement links TRBV19 to TRBJ2-2, with D possibly matching TRBD1 (6 bases). Trimming took 2 bases from V and 6 from J, leaving 7 bases between them. CDR1 and CDR2 from the germline V gene are LNHDA and SQIVND (reference sequence). CDR3 size: 13 residues. CDR3 in amino acids: CASSIRQAGELFF. The CDR3 nucleotides read TGTGCCAGTAGTATAAGACAGGCCGGGGAGCTGTTTTTT. Based on the CDR3 plus reference TRBV19 and TRBJ2-2, the full variable domain is DGGITQSPKYLFRKEGQNVTLSCEQNLNHDAMYWYRQDPGQGLRLIYYSQIVNDFQKGDIAEGYSVSREKKESFPLTVTSAQKNPTAFYLCASSIRQAGELFFGEGSRLTVL.

J is TRBJ2-1 and V is TRBV6-5, with 9 nucleotides matching TRBD2. After removal of 2 bases from V and 8 bases from J, the junction contained 7 bases not matched to a gene. The germline CDR1 and CDR2 sequences are MNHEY and SVGAGI. This CDR3 has 15 residues. The CDR3 here is CASSYGGGAIDEQFF. The CDR3 nucleotides are TGTGCCAGCAGTTACGGCGGGGGGGCAATCGATGAGCAGTTCTTC.

The chain carries TRBV6-6 and TRBJ2-3; TRBD2 aligns across 11 bases. The CDR3 spans 16 residues. The germline CDR1 and CDR2 sequences are MNHNY and SVGAGI (reference sequence). Trimming removed 6 bases from V and 2 bases from J; junction bases left unmatched: 7. CDR3 in amino acids: CASRQTSGGATDTQYF. The CDR3 coding sequence is TGTGCCAGCAGACAAACTAGCGGGGGAGCCACAGATACGCAGTATTTT.

In this sample, this clone turned up a few times. The J gene is TRBJ1-2, the V gene TRBV19, with 10 positions matching TRBD1. The CDR3 loop spans 15 amino acids. J was trimmed by 7 bases and V by 6 bases; bases with no gene match: 11. Looked up from germline, CDR1 is LNHDA and CDR2 is SQIVND (reference sequence). CDR3 sequence reads: CASSNTGTGVSGYTF. In DNA form, the CDR3 reads TGTGCCAGTAGCAATACCGGGACAGGGGTAAGTGGCTACACCTTC.

The rearrangement joins TRBV9 to TRBJ2-5; TRBD1 is a possible D gene (6 bases). Gene TRBJ2-7 matches the end of the DNA better, so the J call may be wrong. The CDR3 totals 14 residues. In germline, CDR1 is SGDLS, CDR2 YYNGEE. The CDR3 is CASSGRDNSYEQYF. The CDR3 region has the DNA TGTGCCAGCAGCGGCCGGGACAACTCCTACGAGCAGTACTTC.

This clone came up once. The V gene is TRBV28, the J gene TRBJ2-5; no clear D. Germline V gene lookup returns CDR1 MDHEN and CDR2 SYDVKM. The CDR3 has 15 amino acids. Trimming left V 3 bases short and J 2 bases short, with 13 bases between. This chain's CDR3 is CASSFSLRLQETQYF. The CDR3 DNA is TGTGCCAGCAGTTTTTCTTTGCGGTTACAAGAGACCCAGTACTTC.

The chain is built from TRBV28 and TRBJ2-5; TRBD1 matches at 7 bases. The J call may be faulty, since TRBJ2-7 better matches the DNA end. CDR3 length equals 14 residues. Germline V CDR1 and CDR2: MDHEN, SYDVKM. CDR3 residues: CASSLRGPAYEQYF. In DNA form, the CDR3 reads TGTGCCAGCAGTTTAAGGGGGCCAGCCTACGAGCAGTACTTC.

The genes are TRBV2 and TRBJ1-5; D is unresolved. The V gene's germline CDR1 is SNHLY and CDR2 FYNNEI. The V end lost 2 bases, the J end lost 2 bases, and 13 bases lay between the germline ends. The CDR3 spans 16 residues. For the CDR3, the DNA is TGTGCCAGCAGTGAACCCCCCTCCCCCGGCAATCAGCCCCAGCATTTT. Translating it yields CASSEPPSPGNQPQHF.

This clone was detected only a few times. V is TRBV19 and J is TRBJ1-1; D ambiguous. V was cut by 5 bases and J by 4 bases, with 8 bases left in between. Looked up from germline, CDR1 is LNHDA and CDR2 is SQIVND (reference sequence). This CDR3 contains 12 residues. The CDR3 DNA reads as TGTGCCAGTAGTCGGGGAGGCACTGAAGCTTTCTTT. It is translated as CASSRGGTEAFF.

The gene calls are TRBV5-6 and TRBJ1-5; 10 nucleotides match TRBD1. This CDR3 has 15 amino acids. Germline V gives CDR1 SGHDT, CDR2 YYEEEE. After removal of 5 bases from V and 3 bases from J, the junction contained 5 bases not matched to a gene. The CDR3 is CASSRGTGDNQPQHF. The CDR3 DNA is TGTGCCAGCAGTCGGGGGACAGGGGACAATCAGCCCCAGCATTTT.

As for this clone: A junction end diverges from the germline sequence, so it may reflect a read error. This chain uses TRBV7-9 with TRBJ1-3; 8 bases are shared with TRBD1. In germline, CDR1 is SEHNR, CDR2 FQNEAQ (reference sequence). This CDR3 contains 17 residues. The CDR3 here is CSSSLEGDRRLGNTIYF. In DNA, the CDR3 is TGTTCCAGCAGCTTAGAAGGGGACAGGAGGCTGGGAAACACCATATATTTT.

The J gene is TRBJ1-2, the V gene TRBV11-2, with TRBD1 as a possible D gene (6 bases). Trimming left V 4 bases short and J 6 bases short, with 15 bases between. Germline V CDR1 and CDR2: SGHAT, FQNNGV. The length of the CDR3 is 14 residues. The CDR3 is CASSSMTGRNGYTF. The CDR3 DNA follows: TGTGCCAGCAGCTCAATGACAGGTCGGAATGGCTACACCTTC.

The chain employs TRBV18 and TRBJ2-2; perhaps TRBD1 as D (6 bases). This CDR3 is 16 amino acids long. Trimming pared 3 bases from V and 6 bases from J, leaving 17 bases between. The germline V gene has CDR1 KGHSH and CDR2 LQKENI. In DNA form, the CDR3 reads TGTGCCAGCTCACCCGAGGGGGAACGGGGCGCCGGGGAGCTGTTTTTT. Its protein is CASSPEGERGAGELFF.

The chain recombines TRBV4-2 with TRBJ1-1; tentatively, D is TRBD1 (6 bases). The germline V gene has CDR1 LGHNA and CDR2 YNFKEQ. The CDR3 has 17 residues. V dropped 0 bases and J dropped 5 bases, with 19 bases sitting between them. The CDR3 loop reads CASSQEVGNRVGTEAFF. The CDR3 DNA reads as TGTGCCAGCAGCCAAGAGGTCGGGAACAGGGTAGGAACTGAAGCTTTCTTT.

The chain has TRBV4-3 and TRBJ1-1; a possible D gene is TRBD1 (5 bases). Germline loops: CDR1 LGHNA, CDR2 YSLEER. The V and J ends lost 1 base and 5 bases respectively, with 11 bases between them. The CDR3 extends over 14 amino acids. This chain's CDR3 is CASSQVEGRTEAFF. CDR3 DNA sequence: TGCGCCAGCAGCCAAGTTGAGGGGAGGACTGAAGCTTTCTTT.

The rearrangement links TRBV2 to TRBJ2-4, with D perhaps TRBD1 (5 bases). The CDR3 loop spans 14 amino acids. V lost 7 bases and J lost 5, with 15 bases in between. CDR1 SNHLY and CDR2 FYNNEI come from the germline V gene. CDR3 sequence: CASKSRAVENIQYF. The CDR3 nucleotides are TGTGCCAGCAAATCCAGGGCGGTAGAAAACATTCAGTACTTC.

The rearrangement uses TRBV5-8 and TRBJ2-5; 7 nucleotides match TRBD1. The CDR3 is 16 residues long. Per germline, CDR1 SGHTS and CDR2 YDEGEE. With 7 bases clipped from V and 0 bases from J, the junction kept 12 bases outside the gene matches. In DNA form, the CDR3 reads TGTGCCAGCCGCGTTTTTTGGACAGGCAACCAAGAGACCCAGTACTTC. Protein: CASRVFWTGNQETQYF.

This clone came up a few times. The V gene is TRBV21-1, the J gene TRBJ2-2; the D call TRBD1 from the table was never checked on the DNA. TRBV21-1 is marked as a pseudogene. This CDR3 contains 16 residues. The CDR3 here is CASSKDLTGFTGELFF. The CDR3 DNA reads as TGTGCCAGCAGCAAGGATCTAACAGGGTTCACCGGGGAGCTGTTTTTT.

This clone was recorded only once. This chain joins TRBV19 and TRBJ2-2; TRBD1 agrees at 12 bases. V shed 11 bases, J shed 5 bases, and the junction held 27 bases outside the gene matches. Germline values: CDR1 LNHDA, CDR2 SQIVND (reference sequence). This CDR3 has 21 residues. This chain's CDR3 is CASGGLRDRGHRDSYTGELFF. As DNA, the CDR3 is TGTGCCTCCGGGGGACTCCGGGACAGGGGGCACCGGGACTCGTATACCGGGGAGCTGTTTTTT.

This chain uses TRBV5-3 with TRBJ2-7, with 7 nucleotides matching TRBD2. TRBV5-3 is annotated as an ORF whose role is uncertain. The CDR3 length is 12 residues. The V gene end was trimmed by 10 bases and the J gene end by 7 bases; junction bases not matched to a gene: 11. In nucleotides, the CDR3 is TGTGCCTTTCTAATGGGAGGGGCTGAGCAGTACTTC. Its translation is CAFLMGGAEQYF.

The chain joins TRBV7-2 to TRBJ2-5, with TRBD1 as a possible D gene (6 bases). The CDR3 loop spans 14 amino acids. Trimming left V 5 bases short and J 5 bases short, with 15 bases between. CDR1 and CDR2 from the germline V gene are SGHTA and FQGNSA. Written as DNA, the CDR3 is TGTGCCAGCAGCCCGGGCAGGGGCCAGGAGACCCAGTACTTC. This encodes CASSPGRGQETQYF. Variable domain in full (rest from reference TRBV7-2 and TRBJ2-5): GAGVSQSPSNKVTEKGKDVELRCDPISGHTALYWYRQSLGQGLEFLIYFQGNSAPDKSGLPSDRFSAERTGGSVSTLTIQRTQQEDSAVYLCASSPGRGQETQYFGPGTRLLVL.

The chain carries TRBV28 and TRBJ2-5; D ambiguous. The DNA end is a closer match to TRBJ2-7, so the J assignment may be wrong. This CDR3 comprises 14 residues. The germline gives CDR1 MDHEN, CDR2 SYDVKM. The CDR3 DNA sequence: TGTGCCAGCAGCCGAATCCAAACCCCCTACGAGCAGTACTTC. Its protein product is CASSRIQTPYEQYF.